The present entry profiles one T cell receptor (beta chain) with its context. The data originate from a study of shared clonotypes between healthy human individuals. As for the study in general: Per donor, CD8 memory used one plate, CD8 naive used two, CD4 memory used three and CD4 naive used three.

The split of CD4+ cells yielded CD45RA+ naive and CD45RA-negative memory subsets. V was shortened by 6 bases and J by 8 bases, with 13 bases between the two germline ends. The germline V gene has CDR1 MDHEN and CDR2 SYDVKM. This CDR3 region has 13 residues. TCRdb's copy holds only in-frame clones and misses some; the assay was immunoSEQ multiplex PCR. The table records around 1.5 million clones, 95% to 99% of them present only once. The TCR sequence derives from a young man in good health. V gene TRBV28 combines with J gene TRBJ1-4; no definite D call. The sample taken for sequencing was naive CD4+ T cells sorted from blood. Subset denoted: CD45RA+ positively selected. DNA of the CDR3: TGTGCCAGCAGGTGGGGAATTCAAGAAAAACTGTTTTTT. Encoded protein: CASRWGIQEKLFF.